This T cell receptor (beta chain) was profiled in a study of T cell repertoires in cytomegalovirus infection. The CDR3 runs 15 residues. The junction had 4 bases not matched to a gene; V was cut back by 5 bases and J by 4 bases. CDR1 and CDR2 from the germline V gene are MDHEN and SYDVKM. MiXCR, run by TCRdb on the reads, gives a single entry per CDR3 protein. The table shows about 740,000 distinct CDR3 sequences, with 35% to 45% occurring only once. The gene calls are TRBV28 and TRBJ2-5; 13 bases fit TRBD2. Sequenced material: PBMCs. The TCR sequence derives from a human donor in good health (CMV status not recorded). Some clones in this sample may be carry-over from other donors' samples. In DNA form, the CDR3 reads TGTGCCAGCAGTGGACTAGCGGGAGCACGAGAGACCCAGTACTTC. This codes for CASSGLAGARETQYF.